One and the same sample provided the 26 T cell receptor beta chains below, sequenced in a study of CD8 T cells in ankylosing spondylitis. Study-level findings and limits: Among TCR beta sequences, a motif of about 8 highly homologous variants appeared characteristic of ankylosing spondylitis blood.

The antigens of these receptors remain unknown. TCRdb itself ran the 5' RACE reads through MiXCR, one entry per CDR3 protein. The sample shows fewer than 750,000 distinct CDR3 sequences, 15% to 20% of them seen only once. Sequenced input: blood, either unsorted or a sorted T cell fraction (not recorded which). The receptors come from a male donor with ankylosing spondylitis.

The J gene is TRBJ2-3, the V gene TRBV9, with 10 nucleotides matching TRBD2. The trim removed 0 bases at V and 3 bases at J, leaving 1 base unmatched. CDR1 SGDLS and CDR2 YYNGEE come from the germline V gene. The CDR3 has 15 amino acids. The CDR3, as DNA: TGTGCCAGCAGCGTAGGAGCGGGAGGGACAGATACGCAGTATTTT. Protein sequence: CASSVGAGGTDTQYF.

This clonotype was counted between two and nine times. The rearrangement joins TRBV12-3 or TRBV12-4 to TRBJ2-3; TRBD2 matches 10 bases. J gave up 2 bases and V 2 bases, and 4 bases lay outside the gene matches. CDR3 size: 16 residues. CDR3 residues: CASSLRLAGATDTQYF. The CDR3 bases are TGTGCCAGCAGTTTAAGGCTAGCGGGGGCCACAGATACGCAGTATTTT.

This clonotype turned up a few times. This chain links TRBV12-3 or TRBV12-4 with TRBJ1-5; D unresolved. This CDR3 spans 13 amino acids. Trimming shortened V by 4 bases and J by 6 bases, and 10 bases separated the two germline ends. The CDR3 here is CASSWRGGQPQHF. Written as DNA, the CDR3 is TGTGCCAGCAGTTGGAGAGGAGGTCAGCCCCAGCATTTT.

The chain links TRBV2 to TRBJ2-5; D might be TRBD1 or TRBD2, each matching 5 bases. This CDR3 is built from 12 residues. Trimming took off 6 bases at V and 5 bases at J, with 10 bases between the two ends. Germline V gene lookup returns CDR1 SNHLY and CDR2 FYNNEI. DNA of the CDR3: TGTGCCAGCAGAAAGTGGGGGGAGACCCAGTACTTC. It encodes CASRKWGETQYF.

This rearrangement joins TRBV29-1 to TRBJ1-2; D uncertain. With 7 bases removed from V and 0 bases from J, the gap between germline ends came to 9 bases. The CDR3 consists of 12 residues. CDR1 is SQVTM, CDR2 ANQGSEA, per germline. The CDR3 is CSARGANYGYTF. CDR3 bases: TGCAGCGCCCGAGGAGCTAACTATGGCTACACCTTC.

The V gene is TRBV6-2 or TRBV6-3, the J gene TRBJ2-1; 7 bases fit TRBD2. V trimming: 2 bases; J trimming: 4 bases; junction bases outside the gene matches: 11. From germline, CDR1 is MNHEY and CDR2 SVGEGT. The CDR3 consists of 17 residues. CDR3 protein: CASSYRRASGYYNEQFF. CDR3 nucleotides: TGTGCCAGCAGTTACCGCCGGGCTAGCGGATATTACAATGAGCAGTTCTTC.

The chain joins TRBV4-2 to TRBJ2-1, with 11 bases matching TRBD2. The CDR3 runs 15 residues. Trimming at V came to 2 bases and at J to 4 bases, leaving 1 base not matched to a gene. The germline CDR1 and CDR2 sequences are LGHNA and YNFKEQ. The DNA of the CDR3 is TGTGCCAGCAGCCAACTAGCGGGGGGTTACAATGAGCAGTTCTTC. Protein sequence: CASSQLAGGYNEQFF.

The table lists this clonotype with many counts. V gene TRBV12-3 or TRBV12-4 combines with J gene TRBJ1-1; D not resolved. The CDR3 length is 12 residues. Trimming took off 1 base at V and 8 bases at J, with 8 bases between the two ends. For the CDR3, the DNA is TGTGCCAGCAGTTTAGAACCGCAAGAAGCTTTCTTT. This gives the protein CASSLEPQEAFF.

This clonotype was detected only a few times. V usage is TRBV14 and J usage is TRBJ2-5; 7 nucleotides match TRBD1. The junction had 7 bases not matched to a gene; V was cut back by 3 bases and J by 3 bases. Per the germline V gene, CDR1 is SGHDN and CDR2 is FVKESK. CDR3 size: 15 residues. For the CDR3, the DNA is TGTGCCAGCAGCCAGTGGGGACAGAAAAAAGAGACCCAGTACTTC. This codes for CASSQWGQKKETQYF.

The chain has TRBV4-1 and TRBJ1-2; D unclear. The germline V gene has CDR1 MGHRA and CDR2 YSYEKL. The CDR3 runs 16 residues. Trimming removed 0 bases from V and 7 bases from J, with 18 bases in between. The CDR3 loop is CASSQDQAGMGVGYTF. DNA for the CDR3: TGCGCCAGCAGCCAAGACCAAGCCGGTATGGGAGTTGGCTACACCTTC.

The chain uses TRBV11-3 and TRBJ2-2; maybe TRBD1 (6 bases). The V gene's germline CDR1 is SGHNT and CDR2 YENEEA. The V end lost 5 bases, the J end lost 0 bases, and 13 bases lay between the germline ends. This CDR3 spans 16 amino acids. CDR3 in DNA: TGTGCCAGCAGCCGACAGGCCCTAACGAACACCGGGGAGCTGTTTTTT. Encoded protein: CASSRQALTNTGELFF.

This clonotype was seen only a few times. The gene calls are TRBV12-3 or TRBV12-4 and TRBJ2-7, with D perhaps being TRBD1 or TRBD2 (5 bases each). V was shortened by 3 bases and J by 2 bases, with 14 bases between the two germline ends. This CDR3 has 15 residues. The CDR3 region has the DNA TGTGCCAGCAGTTTGGGTCAGGGAGAGACCTACGAGCAGTACTTC. Its translation is CASSLGQGETYEQYF.

This chain links TRBV4-1 with TRBJ2-2, with D tentatively TRBD2 (6 bases). V shed 1 base and J shed 0 bases, with 12 bases lying between them. This CDR3 is built from 17 residues. Germline V gene lookup returns CDR1 MGHRA and CDR2 YSYEKL. The CDR3 bases are TGCGCCAGCAGCCAAGGACTAGTTAGAGCGAACACCGGGGAGCTGTTTTTT. Protein: CASSQGLVRANTGELFF.

The genes are TRBV2 and TRBJ2-7; D is ambiguous. V was clipped by 2 bases and J by 2 bases, with 10 bases between them. The CDR3 contains 14 residues. Germline V CDR1 and CDR2: SNHLY, FYNNEI. This CDR3 reads CASSEMVNTYEQYF. Written as DNA, the CDR3 is TGTGCCAGCAGTGAAATGGTCAACACCTACGAGCAGTACTTC.

The chain couples TRBV20-1 to TRBJ1-4; possible D gene TRBD1, 5 bases. CDR3 length equals 13 residues. Germline lookup yields CDR1 DFQATT and CDR2 SNEGSKA (reference sequence). The CDR3 DNA is TGCAGCTCCCGGGGGGGGACTAATGAAAAACTGTTTTTT. Translated, it gives CSSRGGTNEKLFF.

This sequence joins TRBV19 and TRBJ1-5; tentatively, D is TRBD1 (6 bases). CDR3 length equals 15 residues. Germline V CDR1 and CDR2: LNHDA, SQIVND (reference sequence). V lost 6 bases and J lost 3, with 15 bases in between. CDR3 in amino acids: CASSKDLGANQPQHF. The CDR3 nucleotides read TGTGCCAGTAGCAAGGACCTGGGGGCCAATCAGCCCCAGCATTTT.

The V call is TRBV4-1, the J call TRBJ2-5, with D possibly TRBD1 on 5 matching bases. Germline lookup yields CDR1 MGHRA and CDR2 YSYEKL. Trimming removed 1 base from V and 0 bases from J, with 12 bases in between. The length of the CDR3 is 16 residues. In DNA, the CDR3 is TGCGCCAGCAGCCAAGTTGTCTTGACAGACCAAGAGACCCAGTACTTC. Translated: CASSQVVLTDQETQYF.

The chain is built from TRBV5-1 and TRBJ1-1, with D possibly TRBD1 on 6 matching bases. Germline assignment: CDR1 SGHRS and CDR2 YFSETQ. The CDR3 covers 15 residues. V was trimmed by 4 bases and J by 4 bases, leaving 17 bases between them. The chain's CDR3 is CASSALQGEGTEAFF. The CDR3 DNA is TGCGCCAGCAGCGCCTTACAGGGTGAGGGCACTGAAGCTTTCTTT. Looking up the rest from reference TRBV5-1 and TRBJ1-1 gives the full variable domain: KAGVTQTPRYLIKTRGQQVTLSCSPISGHRSVSWYQQTPGQGLQFLFEYFSETQRNKGNFPGRFSGRQFSNSRSEMNVSTLELGDSALYLCASSALQGEGTEAFFGQGTRLTVV.

The chain joins TRBV11-2 to TRBJ2-1; TRBD2 matches at 12 bases. Germline CDR1 and CDR2: SGHAT and FQNNGV. The ends lost 5 bases at V and 8 bases at J; junction bases unmatched: 7. There are 15 residues in the CDR3. Here the CDR3 DNA reads TGTGCCAGCAGCACCCGGACTAGCGGGATCTATGAGCAGTTCTTC. Translation gives CASSTRTSGIYEQFF.

This clonotype has a handful of counts. The gene calls are TRBV7-3 and TRBJ1-4; 7 bases map to TRBD1. V was clipped by 11 bases and J by 3 bases; unmatched bases: 24. The CDR3 loop spans 19 amino acids. CDR1 is SGHTA, CDR2 FQGTGA, per germline. In nucleotides, the CDR3 is TGTGCCCCCGAGGCCGCGACAGGGTTGCGTGTCACGGCTAATGAAAAACTGTTTTTT. Translated, it gives CAPEAATGLRVTANEKLFF.

This clonotype has only a few counts. The chain employs TRBV12-3 or TRBV12-4 and TRBJ2-4; D ambiguous. Deletions cut 3 bases from V and 3 bases from J, with 12 bases between. The CDR3 contains 15 residues. The CDR3 sequence is CASSFWELGKNIQYF. In DNA form, the CDR3 reads TGTGCCAGCAGTTTCTGGGAATTGGGCAAAAACATTCAGTACTTC.

There are many counts of this clonotype. The chain links TRBV12-3 or TRBV12-4 to TRBJ2-7; 7 nucleotides match TRBD1. The ends lost 6 bases at V and 5 bases at J; junction bases unmatched: 7. The CDR3 runs to 13 residues. The CDR3 region is CASSPDRVDEQYF. DNA for the CDR3: TGTGCCAGCAGCCCCGACAGGGTCGACGAGCAGTACTTC.

This clonotype was observed at least ten times. J is TRBJ2-7 and V is TRBV29-1, with D tentatively TRBD1 (6 bases). The V end was cut by 5 bases, the J end by 3 bases, with 11 bases between. CDR3 size: 12 residues. CDR1 is SQVTM, CDR2 ANQGSEA, per germline. In DNA form, the CDR3 reads TGCAGCGTTTTAACAGGGAGCTACGAGCAGTACTTC. Its translation is CSVLTGSYEQYF.

The CDR3 bases are TGTGCCAGCAGTGACCGGGGGGGAGATGGCTACACCTTC. This encodes CASSDRGGDGYTF. The chain has TRBV6-6 and TRBJ1-2; a weak D match, TRBD1 (5 bases). With 5 bases removed from V and 6 bases from J, the gap between germline ends came to 13 bases. The CDR3 extends over 13 amino acids. Germline CDR1 MNHNY, CDR2 SVGAGI (reference sequence).

This clonotype turned up a few times. The chain uses TRBV9 and TRBJ2-7, with D uncertain. The CDR3 sequence is 15 residues long. Trimming removed 0 bases at V and 5 bases at J, with 15 bases between. Germline CDR1 reads SGDLS; CDR2 reads YYNGEE. As DNA, the CDR3 is TGTGCCAGCAGCGTAGAATACTGGTTGGGTCACGAGCAGTACTTC. Residues: CASSVEYWLGHEQYF.

Ten or more counts support this clonotype. The chain links TRBV10-2 to TRBJ1-1, with D possibly TRBD1 on 5 matching bases. V was trimmed by 5 bases and J by 5 bases, leaving 12 bases between them. Germline-derived CDR1 and CDR2 are WSHSY and SAAADI. There are 13 residues in the CDR3. The CDR3 loop is CASSWDRSTEAFF. The CDR3 nucleotides read TGCGCCAGCAGTTGGGACCGCTCTACTGAAGCTTTCTTT.